The T cell receptor (beta chain) described here comes from a study of low-dose radiotherapy and immunotherapy resistance in tumors. V dropped 6 bases and J dropped 2 bases, with 12 bases sitting between them. Per the germline V gene, CDR1 is LGHDT and CDR2 is YNNKEL (reference sequence). The CDR3 runs to 14 residues. Primers targeting TRAV and TRBV primed first-strand cDNA, covering alpha and beta chains. PCR amplification of the TCRs was performed with Phusion for about 20 PCR cycles, and it relied on a constant-region primer together with a V-primer adapter. TCRdb processed the reads anew with MiXCR; each CDR3 protein has one entry. Of some 40,000 distinct CDR3 sequences listed, around 20% are singletons. As for time point: after trial treatment. As to treatment: LDRT plus nivolumab, ipilimumab, low-dose cyclophosphamide and aspirin (RACIN trial). Nivolumab, ipilimumab, aspirin, low-dose cyclophosphamide and low-dose radiotherapy were all administered to the donors.

This clonotype originated in a female donor with ovarian cancer. The chain joins TRBV3-1 to TRBJ2-3; a possible D gene is TRBD1 (7 bases). Sequencing used PBMCs, obtained after low-dose radiotherapy plus immunotherapy. The DNA of the CDR3 is TGTGCCAGCAGTCCCAGGGGGGACACAGATACGCAGTATTTT. Translating gives CASSPRGDTDTQYF.